This T cell receptor beta chain emerged from a study of T cells in localized non-small cell lung cancer. General study findings and limits: Sequencing, confined to only one tumor region, leaves heterogeneity possible.

This CDR3 has 14 amino acids. With V trimmed by 2 bases and J by 7 bases, 6 bases remained unmatched. The germline V gene encodes CDR1 SGHRS and CDR2 YFSETQ. This clone has only a few counts. Its specificity is unknown. TCRdb's copy holds only in-frame clones and misses some; the assay was immunoSEQ multiplex PCR. The sample yields over a thousand clones, 25% seen once. This clonotype was sampled from a male donor at least 60 years old with stage I lung adenocarcinoma. The V gene is TRBV5-1, the J gene TRBJ2-7, with TRBD1 identical over 10 bases. Sequencing was performed on normal lung tissue next to the tumor, taken before any cancer treatment. The CDR3 is CASSLGTGVEEQYF. In DNA form, the CDR3 reads TGCGCCAGCAGCTTAGGGACAGGGGTTGAGGAGCAGTACTTC.